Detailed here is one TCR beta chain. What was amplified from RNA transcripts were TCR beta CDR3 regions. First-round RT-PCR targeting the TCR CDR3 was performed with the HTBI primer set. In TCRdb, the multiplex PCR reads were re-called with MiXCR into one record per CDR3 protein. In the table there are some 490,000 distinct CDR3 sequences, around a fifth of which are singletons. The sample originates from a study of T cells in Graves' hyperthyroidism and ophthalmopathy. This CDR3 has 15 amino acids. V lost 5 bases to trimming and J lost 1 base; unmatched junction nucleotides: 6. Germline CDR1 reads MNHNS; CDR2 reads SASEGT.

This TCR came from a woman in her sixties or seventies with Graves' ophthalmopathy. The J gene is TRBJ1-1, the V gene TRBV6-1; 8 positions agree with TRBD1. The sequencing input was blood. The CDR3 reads CASSSGQGTNTEAFF. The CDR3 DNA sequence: TGTGCCAGCAGTTCCGGACAGGGAACGAACACTGAAGCTTTCTTT.